This T cell receptor (beta chain) originates from a study of blood T cell repertoires in COVID-19. In the study's own analysis: Amplification with reference gene primers provided the estimates of nucleated cell counts. Profiling relied on immunoSEQ multiplex PCR, and the TCRdb table lists in-frame clones only, not all of them. V and J calls and clone size are those listed in that table; D and trimming were worked out from the DNA. The top ten clones hold around 1.2% of a sample with 290,000 or so clones, around 87% of them seen once. Per germline, CDR1 KGHSH and CDR2 LQKENI. This CDR3 region has 14 residues. Trimming took 4 bases from V and 1 from J, leaving 10 bases between them.

Specimen: peripheral blood. This clonotype originated in a man between 65 and 80 years old with acute or convalescent COVID-19. The chain employs TRBV18 and TRBJ1-1; D unresolved. The CDR3 reads CASSRSRQNTEAFF. CDR3 sequence (DNA): TGTGCCAGCTCACGATCGAGACAGAACACTGAAGCTTTCTTT.